This TCR beta chain was captured by sequencing in a study of PD-L1 blockade in urothelial cancer. Study-wide results and limits: Blood clones associated with the tumor expanded more at 3 weeks in durable-benefit patients.

A note on this clone: Its cognate antigen is unknown.

Only in-frame clones appear in the TCRdb table, and some are missing; sequencing was by immunoSEQ multiplex PCR. The sample has 37,000 or so clones, 82% seen once. V dropped 0 bases and J dropped 1 base, with 9 bases sitting between them. The CDR3 contains 15 residues. Germline CDR1 LNHNV, CDR2 YYDKDF (reference sequence). This receptor was identified in a man aged 55 to 69 with urothelial cancer. Sequencing was performed on PBMCs, taken around atezolizumab (anti-PD-L1) treatment. J is TRBJ2-5 and V is TRBV15; D uncertain. Here the CDR3 DNA reads TGTGCCACCAGCAGAGACGGCCAGGTCCAAGAGACCCAGTACTTC. Its translation is CATSRDGQVQETQYF.